This TCR beta chain was recorded in a study of blood T cell repertoires in COVID-19. Study as a whole: Acute and convalescent COVID-19 specimens originated in the United States, Italy and Spain. PBMCs, B-cell-depleted T cells, or T cells provided the cDNA or gDNA that made up the material.

As processed by the authors: Estimation of nucleated cell counts relied on the amplification of reference gene primers. TCRdb keeps only in-frame clones here, not all; method: immunoSEQ multiplex PCR. V, J and clone size derive from that table, while D and trimming were established from the DNA sequence. There are around 100,000 clones in the sample; approximately 80% occur only once, and 24% lies in the top ten. Trimming removed 5 bases from V and 3 bases from J, with 19 bases in between. The CDR3 loop spans 17 amino acids. Germline V CDR1 and CDR2: SGHTA, FQGNSA. The V gene is TRBV7-2, the J gene TRBJ2-2, with TRBD1 as a possible D gene (6 bases). The material sequenced was peripheral blood. The receptor was derived from a human donor in a cohort sampled during active COVID-19. Here the CDR3 reads CASSPRGQGPYTGELFF. The CDR3 nucleotides are TGTGCCAGCAGCCCCAGAGGGCAGGGGCCTTACACCGGGGAGCTGTTTTTT.